Following are 17 T cell receptor beta chains from one sample sequenced in a study of T-cell reconstitution after alpha-beta-depleted transplantation in children. The library targeted TCRbeta and was prepared with unique molecular identifiers. One entry per CDR3 protein, called by TCRdb with MiXCR from the PCR reads. The repertoire consists of 420,000 or so distinct CDR3 sequences, with around 9.9% occurring once and the leading ten covering roughly 5.1%. Sequencing used PBMCs from the stem cell graft donor, obtained from the stem cell graft. The receptors originated from a human donor who donated a stem cell graft to a child with acute myeloid leukemia.

The chain links TRBV7-8 to TRBJ2-5; 10 bases map to TRBD1. The CDR3 runs to 14 residues. The germline gives CDR1 SGHVS, CDR2 FQNEAQ. After removal of 4 bases from V and 6 bases from J, the junction contained 5 bases not matched to a gene. CDR3 coding DNA: TGTGCCAGCAGCTCTCAGACAGGGGGCAAGACCCAGTACTTC. Its translation: CASSSQTGGKTQYF.

There are many counts of this clonotype. The chain recombines TRBV5-1 with TRBJ2-7; maybe TRBD2 (6 bases). The CDR3 covers 14 residues. Trimming left V 2 bases short and J 2 bases short, with 11 bases between. Germline lookup yields CDR1 SGHRS and CDR2 YFSETQ. The CDR3 bases are TGCGCCAGCAGCTTCTCTAGCGTTACCTACGAGCAGTACTTC. This encodes CASSFSSVTYEQYF.

This clonotype was detected a few times. The chain carries TRBV25-1 and TRBJ2-1; 9 bases map to TRBD2. This CDR3 comprises 20 residues. Germline V CDR1 and CDR2: MGHDK, SYGVNS. V trimming: 0 bases; J trimming: 1 base; junction bases outside the gene matches: 13. CDR3 sequence reads: CASSEYFLGAGGTSYNEQFF. CDR3 coding DNA: TGTGCCAGCAGTGAATATTTCTTGGGAGCGGGAGGTACTTCCTACAATGAGCAGTTCTTC.

This clonotype was recorded many times. The genes are TRBV9 and TRBJ2-2; a possible D gene is TRBD2 (6 bases). Deletions cut 2 bases from V and 7 bases from J, with 9 bases between. The CDR3 sequence is 13 residues long. Germline V gene lookup returns CDR1 SGDLS and CDR2 YYNGEE. CDR3 in DNA: TGTGCCAGCAGCGTCGCCGGGGGCGGGGAGCTGTTTTTT. The encoded protein is CASSVAGGGELFF.

This clonotype was recorded a few times. This sequence joins TRBV6-1 and TRBJ2-1; D is unclear. Germline assignment: CDR1 MNHNS and CDR2 SASEGT. CDR3 size: 15 residues. Trimming left V 6 bases short and J 0 bases short, with 12 bases between. CDR3 DNA sequence: TGTGCCAGCAGCTCTGGAGCGAGCTCCTACAATGAGCAGTTCTTC. This translates into CASSSGASSYNEQFF.

The chain has TRBV3-1 and TRBJ2-1; 8 positions agree with TRBD2. V trimming: 4 bases; J trimming: 8 bases; junction bases outside the gene matches: 22. CDR1 is LGHDT and CDR2 is YNNKEL in the germline V gene (reference sequence). This CDR3 is built from 19 residues. The CDR3 DNA sequence: TGTGCCAGCAGCCGCTCCGGGATTAGGGGACTAGGTTTTTTAGATGAGCAGTTCTTC. Encoded protein: CASSRSGIRGLGFLDEQFF.

The rearrangement joins TRBV5-1 to TRBJ2-1; 7 nucleotides line up with TRBD1. Germline V gene data show CDR1 as SGHRS and CDR2 as YFSETQ. The CDR3 consists of 14 residues. J lost 4 bases, V lost 0 bases, and 1 base had no gene match. DNA of the CDR3: TGCGCCAGCAGCTTGGCGGGACAGTACAATGAGCAGTTCTTC. Amino acid sequence: CASSLAGQYNEQFF.

J is TRBJ2-5 and V is TRBV6-5, with D possibly TRBD2 on 6 matching bases. Germline CDR1 and CDR2: MNHEY and SVGAGI. The V end was cut by 1 base, the J end by 2 bases, with 20 bases between. The CDR3 length is 18 residues. CDR3 sequence reads: CASSYYGVGGTEQETQYF. The CDR3, as DNA: TGTGCCAGCAGTTACTATGGGGTAGGCGGGACCGAACAAGAGACCCAGTACTTC.

This clonotype was recorded a few times. V usage is TRBV7-3 and J usage is TRBJ2-1; 9 nucleotides match TRBD1. CDR3 length: 14 amino acids. Germline CDR1 and CDR2: SGHTA and FQGTGA. The V segment lost 5 bases and the J segment 8 bases; nucleotides outside the gene matches: 7. In DNA form, the CDR3 reads TGTGCCAGCAGCCAAACAGGGGGCAGGTATGAGCAGTTCTTC. Translation gives CASSQTGGRYEQFF.

The chain has TRBV20-1 and TRBJ2-4; D is uncertain. CDR1 and CDR2 (germline): DFQATT, SNEGSKA (reference sequence). This CDR3 region has 15 residues. V dropped 6 bases and J dropped 1 base, with 16 bases sitting between them. The chain's CDR3 is CSAPHLPAAKNIQYF. The CDR3 nucleotides are TGCAGTGCCCCCCATTTACCCGCGGCCAAAAACATTCAGTACTTC.

The table lists this clonotype with a few counts. The chain carries TRBV6-2 or TRBV6-3 and TRBJ2-3; D is perhaps TRBD2 (6 bases). The germline V and J ends were trimmed by 3 bases and 3 bases, with 22 bases remaining between them. The CDR3 loop spans 18 amino acids. Germline-derived CDR1 and CDR2 are MNHEY and SVGEGT. The CDR3 nucleotides are TGTGCCAGCAGTTATCTGTCCGGACCCCGAGGGAGGACAGATACGCAGTATTTT. It specifies CASSYLSGPRGRTDTQYF.

This chain uses TRBV21-1 with TRBJ2-7; no DNA check was done on the table's D call, TRBD1. TRBV21-1 is a pseudogene segment. There are 16 residues in the CDR3. CDR3 in DNA: TGTGCCAGCAGCACCGAGGAGGACAGGGGGAGGTACGAGCAGTACTTC. This codes for CASSTEEDRGRYEQYF.

The chain uses TRBV20-1 and TRBJ2-5; 8 nucleotides agree with TRBD2. CDR1 is DFQATT, CDR2 SNEGSKA, per germline (reference sequence). The V gene end was trimmed by 5 bases and the J gene end by 2 bases; junction bases not matched to a gene: 7. The CDR3 spans 14 residues. The CDR3 here is CSAPAGGKQETQYF. DNA of the CDR3: TGCAGTGCTCCGGCGGGGGGTAAACAAGAGACCCAGTACTTC.

The CDR3 DNA reads TGCAGTGCTCCCGGGACAGGAGACCAAGAGACCCAGTACTTC. Its translation: CSAPGTGDQETQYF. The chain combines TRBV20-1 with TRBJ2-5; 8 bases align to TRBD1. The CDR3 has 14 residues. Trimming at V came to 5 bases and at J to 0 bases, leaving 5 bases not matched to a gene. From germline, CDR1 is DFQATT and CDR2 SNEGSKA (reference sequence).

This sequence joins TRBV20-1 and TRBJ2-3, with 11 bases identical to TRBD2. V dropped 1 base and J dropped 2; count of bases not matched to a gene: 2. The germline gives CDR1 DFQATT, CDR2 SNEGSKA (reference sequence). There are 15 residues in the CDR3. CDR3 DNA sequence: TGCAGTGCTAGAGTAGCGGGAGGGCCCACAGATACGCAGTATTTT. Protein sequence: CSARVAGGPTDTQYF.

This clonotype was picked up a small number of times. The chain couples TRBV12-3 or TRBV12-4 to TRBJ1-2, with no clear D. The V and J ends lost 7 bases and 7 bases respectively, with 10 bases between them. This CDR3 has 11 residues. CDR3 nucleotide sequence: TGTGCCAGCAATCAAATAAGTGGCTACACCTTC. Translated: CASNQISGYTF.

The V and J genes are TRBV7-2 and TRBJ2-1, with D unclear. The germline CDR1 and CDR2 sequences are SGHTA and FQGNSA. This CDR3 region has 13 residues. The V end was cut by 5 bases, the J end by 5 bases, with 10 bases between. Here the CDR3 DNA reads TGTGCCAGCAGCCTAAGTCATAACAATGAGCAGTTCTTC. Residues: CASSLSHNNEQFF.